This T cell receptor (beta chain) was sequenced in a study of T-cell reconstitution after alpha-beta-depleted transplantation in children. CDR3 length equals 14 residues. The germline V gene has CDR1 SEHNR and CDR2 FQNEAQ (reference sequence). Germline trimming cut 4 bases from V and 2 bases from J; bases unmatched to any gene: 2. Concerning this clonotype: What it recognizes is unknown.

As it was prepared, the TCRbeta library received unique molecular identifiers. MiXCR was run by TCRdb on the PCR reads, yielding one entry per CDR3 protein. This sample has around 25,000 distinct CDR3 sequences, with over 15% found just once. Study findings and constraints: There were some patients whose high TCRbeta diversity at day 60 came from surviving recipient T cells and thymic progenitors.

The origin of this receptor is a male patient aged 2-10 years who had a stem cell transplant for acute lymphoblastic leukemia, so the T cells may come from the graft donor. Specimen: PBMCs, mostly from graft donor cells, collected 60 days after TCRalphabeta/CD19-depleted stem cell transplant. The rearrangement links TRBV7-9 to TRBJ2-4, with 7 nucleotides matching TRBD1. CDR3 nucleotide sequence: TGTGCCAGCAGCTCAAGGGGGCCCAAAAACATTCAGTACTTC. This gives the protein CASSSRGPKNIQYF.